These 30 T cell receptor beta chains share one sample of origin, sequenced in a study of blood T cell repertoires in COVID-19. Only in-frame clones appear in the TCRdb table, and some are missing; sequencing was by immunoSEQ multiplex PCR. The profile shows 150,000 to 200,000 clones, approximately 84% of them singletons. Sequenced: peripheral blood. The receptor source for this set is a woman of 80 years or more with acute or convalescent COVID-19.

DNA for the CDR3: TGCGCCAGCAGCCAAGAGTTCTCCGGAGGACTAGGGGCTTTCTTT. Amino acid sequence: CASSQEFSGGLGAFF. The chain uses TRBV4-3 and TRBJ1-1; D is ambiguous. Trimming shortened V by 0 bases and J by 11 bases, and 19 bases separated the two germline ends. Germline V gene data show CDR1 as LGHNA and CDR2 as YSLEER. CDR3 length equals 15 residues.

The gene calls are TRBV6-5 and TRBJ1-1, with D maybe TRBD1 (6 bases). Trimming removed 4 bases at V and 1 base at J, with 13 bases between. The CDR3 is 15 residues long. CDR1 is MNHEY, CDR2 SVGAGI, per germline. The CDR3 DNA reads TGTGCCAGCAGTTTAACAGGGTCGAAGAACACTGAAGCTTTCTTT. Translation gives CASSLTGSKNTEAFF.

The V and J genes are TRBV5-1 and TRBJ1-2, with 12 bases that match TRBD1. The CDR3 sequence is 17 residues long. Germline CDR1 and CDR2: SGHRS and YFSETQ. Trimming cost V 4 bases and J 3 bases; bases outside gene matches: 10. The CDR3 DNA reads as TGCGCCAGCAGCCAACCGGGACAGGGGGCTTTGGACTATGGCTACACCTTC. Translation gives CASSQPGQGALDYGYTF.

The V and J genes are TRBV19 and TRBJ1-5; D call uncertain. Trimming pared 6 bases from V and 7 bases from J, leaving 13 bases between. The CDR3 length is 13 residues. Germline CDR1 reads LNHDA; CDR2 reads SQIVND (reference sequence). This CDR3 is CASRIRGGQPQHF. The CDR3, as DNA: TGTGCCAGTAGAATACGGGGAGGCCAGCCCCAGCATTTT.

The chain links TRBV11-3 to TRBJ2-7; no definite D call. Trimming left V 0 bases short and J 2 bases short, with 5 bases between. CDR1 and CDR2 (germline): SGHNT, YENEEA. This CDR3 has 13 amino acids. The CDR3 DNA sequence: TGTGCCAGCAGCTTAGACGTAGCCTACGAGCAGTACTTC. It yields the protein CASSLDVAYEQYF.

The V and J genes are TRBV5-1 and TRBJ2-3, with 9 bases that match TRBD1. The germline gives CDR1 SGHRS, CDR2 YFSETQ. The CDR3 is made up of 16 amino acids. V lost 4 bases and J lost 4; bases outside the gene matches: 10. CDR3: CASSPAGTGLPDTQYF. CDR3 sequence (DNA): TGCGCCAGCAGCCCTGCCGGGACAGGGCTGCCAGATACGCAGTATTTT.

The V call is TRBV10-3, the J call TRBJ1-1; the D gene is possibly TRBD1 (5 bases). CDR1 is ENHRY and CDR2 is SYGVKD in the germline V gene. V gave up 7 bases and J gave up 1 base, with 10 bases separating them. This CDR3 has 13 residues. CDR3 loop: CAIKGFPNTEAFF. Here the CDR3 DNA reads TGTGCCATCAAGGGGTTCCCGAACACTGAAGCTTTCTTT.

This clone was seen just once. The J gene is TRBJ2-2, the V gene TRBV11-3; a possible D gene is TRBD1 (6 bases). Germline V gene sequence: CDR1 SGHNT, CDR2 YENEEA. V gave up 5 bases and J gave up 4 bases, with 11 bases separating them. CDR3 length equals 14 residues. For the CDR3, the DNA is TGTGCCAGCAGCCGAACAGGGTCCACCGGGGAGCTGTTTTTT. The encoded protein is CASSRTGSTGELFF.

The CDR3 coding sequence is TGTGCCAGCAGTGAAGGGAGGGGGCAGAGGTACTTC. This encodes CASSEGRGQRYF. V usage is TRBV6-1 and J usage is TRBJ2-4; D is possibly TRBD1 (7 bases). Germline values: CDR1 MNHNS, CDR2 SASEGT. This CDR3 region has 12 residues. The germline V and J ends were trimmed by 1 base and 15 bases, with 13 bases remaining between them.

The chain's CDR3 is CASSHSGSSRYNEQFF. The CDR3, as DNA: TGCGCCAGCAGCCACAGCGGGAGTTCCAGATACAATGAGCAGTTCTTC. The chain recombines TRBV4-3 with TRBJ2-1, with 8 bases aligning to TRBD2. CDR1 and CDR2 (germline): LGHNA, YSLEER. J lost 4 bases, V lost 3 bases, and 8 bases had no gene match. There are 16 residues in the CDR3.

This chain connects TRBV10-3 to TRBJ2-1; 12 bases align to TRBD2. V shed 3 bases, J shed 9 bases, and the junction held 15 bases outside the gene matches. The CDR3 runs 18 residues. Germline V lookup: CDR1 ENHRY, CDR2 SYGVKD. The CDR3 bases are TGTGCCATCAGTGAAACTCCCCTAGCGGGAGGGCCGGGGCGTGAGCAGTTCTTC. Translating gives CAISETPLAGGPGREQFF.

The V call is TRBV7-9, the J call TRBJ2-7; D gene uncertain. Per the germline V gene, CDR1 is SEHNR and CDR2 is FQNEAQ (reference sequence). V dropped 3 bases and J dropped 2 bases, with 8 bases sitting between them. The CDR3 runs 13 residues. The CDR3: CASSFDIAYEQYF. The DNA of the CDR3 is TGTGCCAGCAGCTTTGACATAGCCTACGAGCAGTACTTC. Combining the CDR3 with reference TRBV7-9 and TRBJ2-7 gives the whole variable domain DTGVSQNPRHKITKRGQNVTFRCDPISEHNRLYWYRQTLGQGPEFLTYFQNEAQLEKSRLLSDRFSAERPKGSFSTLEIQRTEQGDSAMYLCASSFDIAYEQYFGPGTRLTVT.

V is TRBV5-5 and J is TRBJ2-7; D perhaps matches TRBD2 (5 bases). Germline-derived CDR1 and CDR2 are SGHKS and YYEKEE (reference sequence). Trimming took off 2 bases at V and 4 bases at J, with 13 bases between the two ends. The CDR3 is 14 residues long. This chain's CDR3 is CASSFLMGSYEQYF. The CDR3 coding sequence is TGTGCCAGCAGCTTTTTGATGGGGAGTTACGAGCAGTACTTC.

The chain has TRBV12-3 or TRBV12-4 and TRBJ1-3; TRBD1 agrees at 7 bases. Losses at the gene ends were 6 bases for V and 15 bases for J; bases not matched to a gene: 8. There are 11 residues in the CDR3. CDR3 residues: CASRYRGVQYF. The CDR3 DNA reads TGTGCCAGCAGATACAGGGGCGTTCAATATTTT.

Comments on this clone: Sequence at one end of the junction differs from germline and may be a read error. This same CDR3 is encoded by further DNA sequences in the sample. The chain recombines TRBV24-1 with TRBJ2-5; D is perhaps TRBD1 (6 bases). Germline V gene lookup returns CDR1 KGHDR and CDR2 SFDVKD. The CDR3 loop spans 15 amino acids. Written as DNA, the CDR3 is TGTGCCACCAGTGATTTCCGGGACAACCAGGAGACCCAGTACTTC. As protein: CATSDFRDNQETQYF.

The rearrangement joins TRBV5-1 to TRBJ2-5; 11 bases match TRBD2. This CDR3 region has 16 residues. J lost 3 bases, V lost 5 bases, and 9 bases had no gene match. Germline V gene lookup returns CDR1 SGHRS and CDR2 YFSETQ. CDR3 amino acids: CASSYTVAGGEETQYF. CDR3 nucleotides: TGCGCCAGCAGTTACACCGTAGCGGGAGGGGAAGAGACCCAGTACTTC.

The gene calls are TRBV24-1 and TRBJ2-1, with D possibly matching TRBD2 (6 bases). V was clipped by 2 bases and J by 6 bases, with 10 bases between them. CDR1 and CDR2 (germline): KGHDR, SFDVKD. The CDR3 extends over 14 amino acids. The CDR3 region is CATSDSGRGNEQFF. In DNA, the CDR3 is TGTGCCACCAGTGATTCCGGGAGAGGCAATGAGCAGTTCTTC.

The CDR3, as DNA: TGCGCCAGCAGTGAGACCGACTCCGGGTTTACCGGGGAGCTGTTTTTT. Translated: CASSETDSGFTGELFF. The J gene is TRBJ2-2, the V gene TRBV10-1; no definite D call. Trimming stripped 2 bases from V and 5 bases from J, with 15 bases between. The length of the CDR3 is 16 residues. Per the germline V gene, CDR1 is WNHNN and CDR2 is SYGVQD (reference sequence).

The chain recombines TRBV9 with TRBJ1-4; 8 bases map to TRBD1. V was pared by 3 bases and J by 2 bases, with 3 bases of the junction left unmatched. Germline CDR1 reads SGDLS; CDR2 reads YYNGEE. The length of the CDR3 is 15 residues. CDR3: CASSAQGATNEKLFF. The CDR3 DNA follows: TGTGCCAGCAGCGCCCAGGGGGCGACTAATGAAAAACTGTTTTTT.

The rearrangement links TRBV7-2 to TRBJ2-1, with 7 positions matching TRBD2. CDR1 SGHTA and CDR2 FQGNSA come from the germline V gene. V lost 1 base to trimming and J lost 7 bases; unmatched junction nucleotides: 13. The CDR3 is 17 residues long. The CDR3 DNA is TGTGCCAGCAGCTTAGTTGCGGGAGTTTCCCTCCGGAATGAGCAGTTCTTC. Residues: CASSLVAGVSLRNEQFF.

The V and J genes are TRBV6-4 and TRBJ2-3; 9 bases line up with TRBD1. The CDR3 is 13 residues long. Trimming removed 0 bases from V and 14 bases from J; junction bases left unmatched: 6. The V gene's germline CDR1 is MRHNA and CDR2 SNTAGT. The CDR3 spells CASSDSLGTGRYF. CDR3 coding DNA: TGTGCCAGCAGTGACTCCCTCGGGACAGGGCGGTATTTT.

This chain joins TRBV7-8 and TRBJ2-7, with D possibly TRBD2 on 6 matching bases. V was trimmed by 6 bases and J by 7 bases, leaving 16 bases between them. The CDR3 is 13 amino acids. Germline V gene sequence: CDR1 SGHVS, CDR2 FQNEAQ. CDR3 loop: CASSLAGSGEQYF. CDR3 DNA sequence: TGTGCCAGCAGTTTGGCGGGGTCCGGGGAGCAGTACTTC.

This clone appeared once. V is TRBV2 and J is TRBJ2-3; TRBD2 agrees at 8 bases. Per germline, CDR1 SNHLY and CDR2 FYNNEI. V dropped 5 bases and J dropped 0; count of bases not matched to a gene: 10. CDR3 size: 17 residues. The CDR3 sequence: CASSTSGSRASTDTQYF. The CDR3 nucleotides read TGTGCCAGCAGTACCAGCGGGAGCCGGGCGAGCACAGATACGCAGTATTTT.

This chain uses TRBV27 with TRBJ1-2, with 8 bases matching TRBD1. Germline V gene sequence: CDR1 MNHEY, CDR2 SMNVEV (reference sequence). With V trimmed by 7 bases and J by 8 bases, 15 bases remained unmatched. There are 15 residues in the CDR3. The CDR3 is CASTQIFDRGFGYTF. Here the CDR3 DNA reads TGTGCCAGCACCCAAATCTTTGACAGGGGATTCGGCTACACCTTC.

The rearrangement joins TRBV5-5 to TRBJ1-6; weak D call: TRBD1 (6 bases). Germline loops: CDR1 SGHKS, CDR2 YYEKEE (reference sequence). The CDR3 runs 16 residues. Trimming removed 0 bases at V and 9 bases at J, with 16 bases between. The CDR3 bases are TGTGCCAGCAGCTTGGTCGGGCGGGGGGCAGGTTCACCCCTCCACTTT. Translation gives CASSLVGRGAGSPLHF.

The CDR3 is CASSLGFVTAGANVLTF. The CDR3 region has the DNA TGCGCCAGCAGCTTGGGTTTTGTGACTGCTGGGGCCAACGTCCTGACTTTC. The chain joins TRBV5-1 to TRBJ2-6; D gene ambiguous. Trimming stripped 0 bases from V and 2 bases from J, with 12 bases between. Germline lookup yields CDR1 SGHRS and CDR2 YFSETQ. The CDR3 consists of 17 residues.

The chain combines TRBV18 with TRBJ2-2; possible D gene TRBD1, 7 bases. Trimming took off 3 bases at V and 3 bases at J, with 14 bases between the two ends. The CDR3 extends over 16 amino acids. Looked up from germline, CDR1 is KGHSH and CDR2 is LQKENI. The CDR3 spells CASSPRQGGDTGELFF. CDR3 nucleotides: TGTGCCAGCTCACCCCGACAGGGAGGTGACACCGGGGAGCTGTTTTTT. The entire variable domain, with the rest obtained from reference TRBV18 and TRBJ2-2, is as follows: NAGVMQNPRHLVRRRGQEARLRCSPMKGHSHVYWYRQLPEEGLKFMVYLQKENIIDESGMPKERFSAEFPKEGPSILRIQQVVRGDSAAYFCASSPRQGGDTGELFFGEGSRLTVL.

This clone was seen once. The gene calls are TRBV7-6 and TRBJ2-7; 10 positions agree with TRBD1. Germline V gene sequence: CDR1 SGHVS, CDR2 FNYEAQ. V shed 5 bases, J shed 6 bases, and the junction held 4 bases outside the gene matches. CDR3 length: 13 residues. CDR3 residues: CASSRDRGSEQYF. CDR3 nucleotide sequence: TGTGCCAGCAGCCGGGACAGGGGAAGCGAGCAGTACTTC.

This clone has a single count. Within the sample, other DNA sequences also encode this same CDR3. This rearrangement joins TRBV3-1 (or the pseudogene TRBV3-2) to TRBJ1-5; 10 bases map to TRBD1. Trimming removed 1 base from V and 5 bases from J; junction bases left unmatched: 2. The germline gives CDR1 LGHDT, CDR2 YNNKEL (reference sequence). The CDR3 spans 15 residues. The CDR3 region is CASSQGTGGDQPQHF. The CDR3 coding sequence is TGTGCCAGCAGCCAAGGGACAGGGGGAGATCAGCCCCAGCATTTT.

This clone showed up just once. The rearrangement uses TRBV10-3 and TRBJ2-7, with a possible D match to TRBD2 (5 bases). Germline CDR1 is ENHRY and CDR2 is SYGVKD. Trimming cost V 7 bases and J 0 bases, with 10 bases left between them. This CDR3 comprises 13 residues. This CDR3 reads CAIKTLVSYEQYF. The DNA of the CDR3 is TGTGCCATCAAGACACTAGTCTCCTACGAGCAGTACTTC.